This T cell receptor (beta chain) was identified during a study of T cell repertoires in aging, cancer and after chemotherapy. Study as a whole: The full dataset contained several million TCR reads. Findings of the study overall: Age-matched healthy donors had significantly more diverse, less clonal blood TCR repertoires than untreated cancer patients. In cancer patients, declining TCR diversity with age involved lost richness and lost evenness. Immunological memory after chemotherapy cannot be judged from the repertoire data.

Of note for this clonotype: Antigen specificity is unknown.

A mixed TRB-A/B primer pool amplified rearranged TRB by multiplex touch-down PCR. Each CDR3 protein gets one entry after TCRdb re-called the multiplex PCR reads with MiXCR. This table holds some 4,000 distinct CDR3 sequences, roughly 28% found once. The length of the CDR3 is 14 residues. The germline V gene has CDR1 GTSNPN and CDR2 SVGIG (reference sequence). The J segment lost 10 bases and the V segment lost 3 bases, leaving 9 bases of the junction unmatched. The template was genomic DNA from peripheral blood, not RNA. The sample comprised blood. J is TRBJ2-1 and V is TRBV30; 10 bases fit TRBD2. This sequence was found in a human donor in good health. CDR3 amino acids: CAWRPSGSLGEQFF. As DNA, the CDR3 is TGTGCCTGGAGACCTAGCGGGAGCTTGGGCGAGCAGTTCTTC.